A single sample gave rise to the 7 T cell receptor beta chains below, sequenced in a study of blood T cell repertoires in COVID-19. Using immunoSEQ multiplex PCR, the repertoire was profiled, and TCRdb retains in-frame clones only, with some absent. The sample has 27,000 or so clones; about 80% are singletons. The source material was peripheral blood. These receptors originate from a man aged 70 or older with active COVID-19.

The rearrangement uses TRBV9 and TRBJ2-7; 10 nucleotides agree with TRBD2. The CDR3 contains 17 residues. CDR1 SGDLS and CDR2 YYNGEE come from the germline V gene. With V trimmed by 3 bases and J by 1 base, 10 bases remained unmatched. In DNA form, the CDR3 reads TGTGCCAGCAGCGAGGGGGACATACTAGCGGGATCCTACGAGCAGTACTTC. Its translation: CASSEGDILAGSYEQYF.

The J gene is TRBJ1-1, the V gene TRBV5-6; D possibly corresponds to TRBD1 (5 bases). CDR3 size: 15 residues. The germline gives CDR1 SGHDT, CDR2 YYEEEE. Trimming removed 3 bases from V and 3 bases from J, with 15 bases in between. As DNA, the CDR3 is TGTGCCAGCAGCTGGGGCGGGAGTCCGGACACTGAAGCTTTCTTT. Its translation is CASSWGGSPDTEAFF.

The chain employs TRBV5-4 and TRBJ1-3; D not resolved. CDR1 and CDR2 (germline): SGHNT, YYREEE (reference sequence). This CDR3 has 15 amino acids. V lost 0 bases and J 0 bases, leaving 7 bases between the germline ends. CDR3 bases: TGTGCCAGCAGCTTGGACTCCCTCTCTGGAAACACCATATATTTT. This gives the protein CASSLDSLSGNTIYF.

The chain is built from TRBV7-2 and TRBJ1-2; 8 bases are a match to TRBD1. CDR1 SGHTA and CDR2 FQGNSA come from the germline V gene. The ends lost 5 bases at V and 7 bases at J; junction bases unmatched: 18. The CDR3 contains 17 residues. The CDR3 loop is CASSLTGTGRSISGYTF. The CDR3 nucleotides read TGTGCCAGCAGCCTCACCGGGACAGGCCGCTCTATAAGTGGCTACACCTTC.

This clone showed up just a few times. The genes are TRBV6-1 and TRBJ2-7, with 7 nucleotides matching TRBD1. Unmatched junction bases numbered 11, after V lost 3 bases and J lost 3 bases. Germline V gives CDR1 MNHNS, CDR2 SASEGT. The CDR3 is 16 amino acids. This chain's CDR3 is CASSDPLGTANYEQYF. Here the CDR3 DNA reads TGTGCCAGCAGTGACCCCTTGGGGACAGCAAACTACGAGCAGTACTTC.

This sequence joins TRBV10-1 and TRBJ1-1; possible D gene TRBD1, 5 bases. The CDR3 spans 15 residues. Trimming cost V 5 bases and J 2 bases, with 15 bases left between them. Per the germline V gene, CDR1 is WNHNN and CDR2 is SYGVQD (reference sequence). The chain's CDR3 is CASSSPGGGNTEAFF. The CDR3 DNA follows: TGCGCCAGCAGTTCTCCGGGGGGAGGAAACACTGAAGCTTTCTTT.

The chain couples TRBV29-1 to TRBJ1-2, with TRBD1 matching over 10 bases. V was clipped by 7 bases and J by 2 bases; unmatched bases: 13. CDR3 length: 16 amino acids. Germline lookup yields CDR1 SQVTM and CDR2 ANQGSEA. DNA of the CDR3: TGCAGCGCCCTCGGTTTAGGGACAGGGGCCAACTATGGCTACACCTTC. It is translated as CSALGLGTGANYGYTF.